This TCR beta chain was identified in a study of cytomegalovirus exposure and HLA in healthy donors. As for this clone: Its antigen is still unknown.

Study-wide results and limits: In a later analysis, HLA-associated TCR beta chains were more clonally expanded than equally common others. With later analysis, a missense DCLRE1C variant became linked to TCR beta V- and J-gene trimming. Likely technical artifact: a cluster of highly shared sequence variants.

The CDR3 loop spans 17 amino acids. V gave up 5 bases and J gave up 1 base; unmatched junction bases: 9. CDR1 and CDR2 from the germline V gene are SGHVS and FNYEAQ. The PCR had 60 Vbeta and 13 Jbeta primers. Assay: immunoSEQ multiplex PCR; the TCRdb copy retains only in-frame clones and omits some. This sample yields 140,000 or so clones, of which about 85% are seen a single time; 2% to 2.5% belongs to the top ten. This chain links TRBV7-6 with TRBJ2-3; 10 nucleotides line up with TRBD2. Sequenced: PBMCs. The receptor was derived from a boy between 2 and 10 years old in good health and CMV-seronegative. The CDR3 DNA reads TGTGCCAGCAGCCGCGTCACTGGGACTAGCGGCACAGATACGCAGTATTTT. Protein sequence: CASSRVTGTSGTDTQYF.